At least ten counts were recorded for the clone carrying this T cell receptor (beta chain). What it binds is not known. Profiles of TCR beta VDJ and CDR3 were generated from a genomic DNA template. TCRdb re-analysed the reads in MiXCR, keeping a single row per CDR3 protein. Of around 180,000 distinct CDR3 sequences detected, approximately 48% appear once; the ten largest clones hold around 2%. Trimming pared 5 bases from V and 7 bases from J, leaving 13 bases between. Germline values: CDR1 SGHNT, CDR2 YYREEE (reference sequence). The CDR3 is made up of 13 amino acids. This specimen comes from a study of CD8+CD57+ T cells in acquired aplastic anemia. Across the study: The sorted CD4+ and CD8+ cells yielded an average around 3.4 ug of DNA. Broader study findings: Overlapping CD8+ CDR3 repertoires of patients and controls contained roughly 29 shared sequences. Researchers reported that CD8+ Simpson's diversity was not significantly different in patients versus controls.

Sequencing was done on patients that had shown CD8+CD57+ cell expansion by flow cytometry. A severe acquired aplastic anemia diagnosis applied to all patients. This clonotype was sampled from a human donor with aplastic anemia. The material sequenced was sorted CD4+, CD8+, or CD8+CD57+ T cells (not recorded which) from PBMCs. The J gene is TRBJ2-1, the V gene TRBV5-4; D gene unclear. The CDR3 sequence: CASSTENWNEQFF. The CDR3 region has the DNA TGTGCCAGCAGTACGGAGAACTGGAATGAGCAGTTCTTC.